This entry lists 17 T cell receptor beta chains sequenced from one sample in a study of T cell repertoires in cytomegalovirus infection. These TCRs are of unknown antigen specificity. Each CDR3 protein gets one entry after TCRdb re-called the reads with MiXCR. The repertoire includes roughly 860,000 distinct CDR3 sequences, 30% to 35% of them detected once, and around 12% sits in the top ten. Sequencing was performed on cultured CD8+ T cells from PBMCs, taken from culture after CMV antigen stimulation. Every receptor here comes from a human donor in good health (CMV status not recorded). Some clones in this sample may be carry-over from other donors' samples.

V is TRBV12-3 or TRBV12-4 and J is TRBJ1-1, with unresolved D. The CDR3 extends over 11 amino acids. With 6 bases removed from V and 6 bases from J, the gap between germline ends came to 8 bases. CDR3 in amino acids: CASSNSPEAFF. As DNA, the CDR3 is TGTGCCAGCAGCAACTCCCCTGAAGCTTTCTTT.

The sample holds a few counts of this clonotype. The chain has TRBV27 and TRBJ2-1; D is ambiguous. V was clipped by 1 base and J by 8 bases, with 9 bases between them. Germline V gene sequence: CDR1 MNHEY, CDR2 SMNVEV (reference sequence). This CDR3 has 13 amino acids. CDR3 residues: CASSLWAFDEQFF. The CDR3 bases are TGTGCCAGCAGTTTATGGGCGTTCGATGAGCAGTTCTTC.

There are a few counts of this clonotype. A read error may produce the germline difference seen at one junction end. This chain connects TRBV6-5 to TRBJ2-1; TRBD2 matches 10 bases. CDR3 length: 16 amino acids. Germline CDR1 MNHEY, CDR2 SVGAGI. The CDR3 protein is CANSYPSGGFYNEQFF. The CDR3 coding sequence is TGTGCCAACAGTTACCCTAGCGGGGGATTCTACAATGAGCAGTTCTTC.

This sequence joins TRBV6-1 and TRBJ2-2; tentatively, D is TRBD2 (7 bases). CDR1 is MNHNS and CDR2 is SASEGT in the germline V gene. The CDR3 extends over 17 amino acids. V was trimmed by 3 bases and J by 3 bases, leaving 17 bases between them. This CDR3 reads CASSEAWGGLDTGELFF. In DNA, the CDR3 is TGTGCCAGCAGTGAGGCTTGGGGGGGGCTCGACACCGGGGAGCTGTTTTTT.

This clonotype has a handful of counts. The chain employs TRBV27 and TRBJ1-1; no clear D. This CDR3 has 13 residues. With 4 bases removed from V and 2 bases from J, the gap between germline ends came to 8 bases. CDR1 and CDR2 (germline): MNHEY, SMNVEV (reference sequence). The CDR3 region is CASSWAPNTEAFF. The CDR3 coding sequence is TGTGCCAGCAGTTGGGCCCCAAACACTGAAGCTTTCTTT.

This sequence joins TRBV6-1 and TRBJ2-7, with TRBD2 identical over 8 bases. Germline loops: CDR1 MNHNS, CDR2 SASEGT. The CDR3 is 15 residues long. V dropped 3 bases and J dropped 2; count of bases not matched to a gene: 6. CDR3 nucleotides: TGTGCCAGCAGTGAGGGACCGCGGGGGGCCTACGAGCAGTACGTC. Translation gives CASSEGPRGAYEQYV.

This clonotype was counted only a few times. CDR3 sequence reads: CASSLRRGGNEKLFF. The CDR3 nucleotides read TGCGCCAGCAGCTTGCGTCGGGGAGGGAATGAAAAACTGTTTTTT. The chain joins TRBV5-1 to TRBJ1-4; D uncertain. V shed 1 base and J shed 5 bases, with 12 bases lying between them. This CDR3 is built from 15 residues. Germline CDR1 is SGHRS and CDR2 is YFSETQ.

This clonotype was counted many times. At one end, the junction sequence differs from germline, possibly due to a read error. V usage is TRBV7-7 and J usage is TRBJ2-5; 8 nucleotides match TRBD2. The CDR3 is 17 residues long. Germline values: CDR1 SSHAT, CDR2 FNYEAQ (reference sequence). The CDR3 region has the DNA TGTGCTAGCAGCTTAGAGGTCCAGCGGGGGAGGCTTGAGACCCAGTACTTC. It yields the protein CASSLEVQRGRLETQYF.

This clonotype was counted between two and nine times. This chain links TRBV28 with TRBJ2-7, with TRBD1 matching over 10 bases. Trimming at V came to 7 bases and at J to 6 bases, leaving 6 bases not matched to a gene. CDR1 MDHEN and CDR2 SYDVKM come from the germline V gene. The CDR3 is made up of 13 amino acids. The CDR3 DNA reads TGTGCCAGCACCAATGACAGGGGGCCCGAGCAGTACGTC. Protein sequence: CASTNDRGPEQYV.

This clonotype was seen more than once but under ten times. The chain carries TRBV2 and TRBJ2-1; weak D call: TRBD1 (7 bases). The CDR3 contains 16 residues. The germline CDR1 and CDR2 sequences are SNHLY and FYNNEI. Trimming cost V 6 bases and J 5 bases, with 20 bases left between them. The CDR3 DNA sequence: TGTGCCAGCAGGGCCGGGACAGTTCGGAGGGACAATGAGCAGTTCTTC. As protein: CASRAGTVRRDNEQFF. Full variable domain (missing parts from reference TRBV2 and TRBJ2-1): EPEVTQTPSHQVTQMGQEVILRCVPISNHLYFYWYRQILGQKVEFLVSFYNNEISEKSEIFDDQFSVERPDGSNFTLKIRSTKLEDSAMYFCASRAGTVRRDNEQFFGPGTRLTVL.

The chain links TRBV6-1 to TRBJ2-3; possible D gene TRBD2, 6 bases. Deletions cut 8 bases from V and 6 bases from J, with 15 bases between. The germline gives CDR1 MNHNS, CDR2 SASEGT. CDR3 size: 13 residues. The CDR3 DNA is TGTGCCAGCGATCCTGGGAGCGGGGATACGCAGTATTTT. Protein: CASDPGSGDTQYF.

This clonotype was seen many times. The chain carries TRBV7-2 and TRBJ1-2, with a tentative D call TRBD1 (5 bases). The CDR3 loop spans 16 amino acids. V was shortened by 2 bases and J by 6 bases, with 19 bases between the two germline ends. CDR1 and CDR2 from the germline V gene are SGHTA and FQGNSA. Here the CDR3 reads CASSLSGTIIYNGYTF. The CDR3 bases are TGTGCCAGCAGCTTATCCGGGACCATAATCTACAATGGCTACACCTTC.

The chain recombines TRBV6-1 with TRBJ1-1, with D uncertain. The CDR3 sequence is 17 residues long. Per germline, CDR1 MNHNS and CDR2 SASEGT. The V and J ends lost 1 base and 0 bases respectively, with 15 bases between them. The CDR3, as DNA: TGTGCCAGCAGTGAAGGGGTTGAGCGGAACATGAACACTGAAGCTTTCTTT. It yields the protein CASSEGVERNMNTEAFF.

This clonotype was found a few times. This sequence joins TRBV9 and TRBJ2-1, with 9 bases that match TRBD2. From germline, CDR1 is SGDLS and CDR2 YYNGEE. CDR3 length equals 21 residues. Trimming removed 0 bases from V and 0 bases from J; junction bases left unmatched: 16. The CDR3 DNA is TGTGCCAGCAGCGTAGAATCCAGCGGGGGGCCTATTTTGAGCTCCTACAATGAGCAGTTCTTC. The encoded protein is CASSVESSGGPILSSYNEQFF. Based on the CDR3 plus reference TRBV9 and TRBJ2-1, the full variable domain is DSGVTQTPKHLITATGQRVTLRCSPRSGDLSVYWYQQSLDQGLQFLIQYYNGEERAKGNILERFSAQQFPDLHSELNLSSLELGDSALYFCASSVESSGGPILSSYNEQFFGPGTRLTVL.

About this clonotype: The junction departs from germline at one end; a sequencing error may be responsible. As DNA, the CDR3 is TGTGCCGGCAGCTTAGAGGCAGGGTTAAGCAATCAGCCCCAGCATTTT. The encoded protein is CAGSLEAGLSNQPQHF. The gene calls are TRBV7-6 and TRBJ1-5; tentatively, D is TRBD1 (5 bases). The CDR3 spans 16 residues. Germline V gene lookup returns CDR1 SGHVS and CDR2 FNYEAQ.

This clonotype was seen only a few times. The chain is built from TRBV6-8 and TRBJ2-7; D is uncertain. The V and J ends lost 4 bases and 4 bases respectively, with 17 bases between them. This CDR3 is built from 15 residues. Germline V lookup: CDR1 MNHGY, CDR2 SAAAGT. The CDR3 nucleotides are TGTGCCAGCAGTTCAGGAGAGCACCCTCTTTACGAGCAGTACGTC. This sequence encodes CASSSGEHPLYEQYV.

The sample holds a few counts of this clonotype. The rearrangement joins TRBV27 to TRBJ2-1; either TRBD1 or TRBD2 may fit D (6 bases each). The V end lost 7 bases, the J end lost 2 bases, and 12 bases lay between the germline ends. Germline-derived CDR1 and CDR2 are MNHEY and SMNVEV (reference sequence). The CDR3 has 14 residues. CDR3 DNA sequence: TGTGCCAGCATTAGAGGGGGGACCTACAATGAGCAGTTCTTC. This gives the protein CASIRGGTYNEQFF.